Below, 11 T cell receptor beta chains from the same sample are listed, as sequenced in a study of T cell repertoires in cytomegalovirus infection. MiXCR was run by TCRdb on the reads, yielding one entry per CDR3 protein. The profile covers 740,000 or so distinct CDR3 sequences, with roughly a third appearing a single time and 2.5% to 3.5% taken by the ten largest. Sequenced sample: PBMCs. The receptors derive from a human donor in good health (CMV status not recorded). Some clones in this sample may be carry-over from other donors' samples.

V and J are TRBV24-1 and TRBJ2-1; 8 positions agree with TRBD2. Trimming took 6 bases from V and 11 from J; bases not matched to a gene: 14. In germline, CDR1 is KGHDR, CDR2 SFDVKD. The CDR3 loop spans 15 amino acids. The DNA of the CDR3 is TGTGCCACCAGTAAACAGGAGTGGGAGCGGGGGAAGCAGTTCTTC. Protein: CATSKQEWERGKQFF.

J is TRBJ1-2 and V is TRBV4-1, with D possibly being TRBD1 (6 bases). V shed 0 bases and J shed 4 bases, with 15 bases lying between them. Germline V gene data show CDR1 as MGHRA and CDR2 as YSYEKL. The CDR3 sequence is 16 residues long. This chain's CDR3 is CASSQEAGDIPYGYTF. In DNA form, the CDR3 reads TGCGCCAGCAGCCAAGAAGCAGGGGATATACCCTATGGCTACACCTTC.

Worth noting for this clonotype: This is likely a read error, given that the CDR3 carries no conserved phenylalanine or tryptophan at its end. This rearrangement joins TRBV6-5 to TRBJ1-2, with a possible D match to TRBD1 (6 bases). The CDR3 covers 15 residues. Per the germline V gene, CDR1 is MNHEY and CDR2 is SVGAGI. The ends were cut back, 6 bases at V and 6 bases at J, with 20 bases in the middle. CDR3 loop: CASSPNSGAGDGYTI. The CDR3, as DNA: TGTGCCAGCAGCCCAAATTCGGGGGCCGGTGATGGCTACACCATC.

This clonotype has more than one count but fewer than ten. The CDR3 loop reads CASSLRRGDHYNEQFF. The CDR3 DNA reads TGTGCCAGCAGCTTAAGGCGGGGGGATCACTACAATGAGCAGTTCTTC. The V gene is TRBV7-3, the J gene TRBJ2-1, with 8 nucleotides matching TRBD2. V lost 1 base, J lost 3 bases, and 5 bases stayed unmatched. CDR1 is SGHTA and CDR2 is FQGTGA in the germline V gene. CDR3 length: 16 amino acids.

The chain is built from TRBV24-1 and TRBJ2-5; D call uncertain. Trimming left V 1 base short and J 3 bases short, with 8 bases between. The length of the CDR3 is 14 residues. The V gene's germline CDR1 is KGHDR and CDR2 SFDVKD. The CDR3 here is CATSDLGMEETQYF. The DNA of the CDR3 is TGTGCCACCAGTGATTTAGGCATGGAAGAGACCCAGTACTTC.

The chain has TRBV4-1 and TRBJ2-1, with TRBD2 matching 11 bases. J was trimmed by 9 bases and V by 4 bases; bases with no gene match: 14. The CDR3 runs 17 residues. Germline-derived CDR1 and CDR2 are MGHRA and YSYEKL. CDR3 DNA sequence: TGCGCCAGCAGCCGTACCCAGGCCCCACTAGCGGGAGTTGAGCAGTTCTTC. It translates to CASSRTQAPLAGVEQFF.

With regard to this clonotype: Because the CDR3 is missing its conserved closing phenylalanine or tryptophan, this is likely a read error. The chain is built from TRBV7-2 and TRBJ2-1; D call uncertain. The CDR3 extends over 13 amino acids. CDR1 is SGHTA and CDR2 is FQGNSA in the germline V gene. Trimming stripped 3 bases from V and 10 bases from J, with 13 bases between. The CDR3 nucleotides are TGTGCCAGCAGCTTGAATAGCTTGAACGAGCAGTTCTTA. It specifies CASSLNSLNEQFL.

This clonotype was seen ten or more times. The chain employs TRBV7-9 and TRBJ2-3, with 8 bases fitting TRBD2. With V trimmed by 7 bases and J by 0 bases, 6 bases remained unmatched. This CDR3 spans 15 amino acids. Germline-derived CDR1 and CDR2 are SEHNR and FQNEAQ (reference sequence). The CDR3 protein is CASTDSGSSTDTQYF. The CDR3 DNA sequence: TGTGCCAGCACCGACAGCGGGAGTAGCACAGATACGCAGTATTTT.

This clonotype was seen a few times. This chain connects TRBV29-1 to TRBJ1-1, with TRBD1 matching over 7 bases. This CDR3 contains 14 residues. V shed 4 bases and J 2 bases; nucleotides not matched to a gene: 7. Germline CDR1 SQVTM, CDR2 ANQGSEA. The CDR3 region has the DNA TGCAGCGTTGCTGTGGGACAGTATAACACTGAAGCTTTCTTT. Translating it yields CSVAVGQYNTEAFF.

A few counts support this clonotype. The rearrangement joins TRBV30 to TRBJ1-2; D gene unclear. Germline loops: CDR1 GTSNPN, CDR2 SVGIG (reference sequence). V was cut by 4 bases and J by 6 bases, with 9 bases left in between. The CDR3 runs to 11 residues. This chain's CDR3 is CAWTLSHGYTF. The CDR3 DNA reads TGTGCCTGGACCCTAAGCCATGGCTACACCTTC. The complete variable domain, with remaining parts taken from reference TRBV30 and TRBJ1-2, reads SQTIHQWPATLVQPVGSPLSLECTVEGTSNPNLYWYRQAAGRGLQLLFYSVGIGQISSEVPQNLSASRPQDRQFILSSKKLLLSDSGFYLCAWTLSHGYTFGSGTRLTVV.

The chain is built from TRBV25-1 and TRBJ1-5, with 7 bases fitting TRBD1. V trimming: 5 bases; J trimming: 6 bases; junction bases outside the gene matches: 16. The germline V gene has CDR1 MGHDK and CDR2 SYGVNS. The CDR3 length is 17 residues. In DNA, the CDR3 is TGTGCCAGCAGTCCGAGTCCGGGACAGAGGTTCCCTCAGCCCCAGCATTTT. It yields the protein CASSPSPGQRFPQPQHF.